These 23 T cell receptor beta chains originate from one sample sequenced in a study of PD-1 blockade in classical Hodgkin lymphoma. Autologous stem cell transplantation was followed by relapse in every patient, and brentuximab vedotin exposure varied. The repertoire was sequenced with immunoSEQ multiplex PCR; TCRdb's copy has only in-frame clones and lacks some. The profile shows 120,000 to 150,000 clones, less than 80% of them singletons. The sample was peripheral blood mononuclear cells (PBMCs), taken before the second cycle of nivolumab. All receptors come from a human donor with classical Hodgkin lymphoma.

This chain uses TRBV27 with TRBJ2-7, with TRBD2 matching 12 bases. The junction had 9 bases not matched to a gene; V was cut back by 5 bases and J by 7 bases. Germline CDR1 is MNHEY and CDR2 is SMNVEV (reference sequence). This CDR3 is 15 amino acids long. The CDR3 sequence: CASSLRLAGDREQYF. The CDR3 DNA reads TGTGCCAGCAGTCTCAGACTAGCGGGGGACCGGGAGCAGTACTTC.

This chain joins TRBV6-5 and TRBJ1-3, with D maybe TRBD1 (6 bases). With 9 bases removed from V and 0 bases from J, the gap between germline ends came to 15 bases. The CDR3 consists of 15 residues. The germline V gene has CDR1 MNHEY and CDR2 SVGAGI. CDR3 region: CASCLTGSSGNTIYF. In DNA, the CDR3 is TGTGCCAGTTGCCTTACAGGGAGCTCTGGAAACACCATATATTTT.

The rearrangement joins TRBV6-5 to TRBJ1-3; 9 bases are a match to TRBD1. Trimming cost V 6 bases and J 3 bases; bases outside gene matches: 6. Per the germline V gene, CDR1 is MNHEY and CDR2 is SVGAGI. The CDR3 sequence is 15 residues long. CDR3 region: CASSRDRAFGNTIYF. The CDR3 DNA reads TGTGCCAGCAGCCGGGACAGGGCTTTTGGAAACACCATATATTTT.

V usage is TRBV5-6 and J usage is TRBJ2-1; 10 bases align to TRBD1. This CDR3 region has 14 residues. Germline V gene lookup returns CDR1 SGHDT and CDR2 YYEEEE. V was clipped by 5 bases and J by 10 bases; unmatched bases: 9. The CDR3 sequence is CASSLGGQGREQFF. For the CDR3, the DNA is TGTGCCAGCAGTTTAGGGGGACAGGGGCGAGAGCAGTTCTTC.

This clone was seen a handful of times. The chain links TRBV7-2 to TRBJ1-3; 7 bases line up with TRBD1. The V gene's germline CDR1 is SGHTA and CDR2 FQGNSA. The CDR3 contains 16 residues. V lost 0 bases and J lost 0; bases outside the gene matches: 2. CDR3 region: CASSLARDSSGNTIYF. The CDR3 DNA sequence: TGTGCCAGCAGCTTAGCTCGGGACAGCTCTGGAAACACCATATATTTT.

The sample holds one count of this clone. The CDR3 DNA reads TGTGCCAGTAGTATAGCGGGGGGGAGCTCCTACAATGAGCAGTTCTTC. Translation: CASSIAGGSSYNEQFF. V gene TRBV19 combines with J gene TRBJ2-1, with TRBD2 matching over 8 bases. The V and J ends lost 1 base and 0 bases, in that order; junction bases with no gene match: 2. The length of the CDR3 is 16 residues. Germline V gene data show CDR1 as LNHDA and CDR2 as SQIVND (reference sequence).

The chain carries TRBV7-9 and TRBJ1-1; TRBD1 aligns across 10 bases. V was clipped by 5 bases and J by 7 bases; unmatched bases: 7. CDR1 and CDR2 from the germline V gene are SEHNR and FQNEAQ (reference sequence). This CDR3 has 14 residues. The CDR3 coding sequence is TGTGCCAGCAGCCATCGACAGGGGGCGATTGAAGCTTTCTTT. It encodes CASSHRQGAIEAFF.

The chain carries TRBV10-3 and TRBJ2-3; D is possibly TRBD2 (6 bases). The CDR3 has 12 residues. Trimming removed 9 bases from V and 3 bases from J, with 10 bases in between. Germline CDR1 ENHRY, CDR2 SYGVKD. The CDR3: CAITGGTDTQYF. The DNA of the CDR3 is TGTGCCATAACCGGGGGAACAGATACGCAGTATTTT.

The V call is TRBV19, the J call TRBJ1-5; unclear D gene. This CDR3 is built from 13 residues. Germline-derived CDR1 and CDR2 are LNHDA and SQIVND (reference sequence). V lost 7 bases to trimming and J lost 0 bases, with 7 bases between them. The CDR3 loop reads CASNQYSNQPQHF. In DNA form, the CDR3 reads TGTGCCAGTAATCAGTATAGCAATCAGCCCCAGCATTTT.

The table lists this clone with a few counts. The chain uses TRBV10-3 and TRBJ1-2; no firm D call. In germline, CDR1 is ENHRY, CDR2 SYGVKD. V gave up 3 bases and J gave up 2 bases, with 13 bases separating them. This CDR3 is built from 15 residues. The CDR3 DNA is TGTGCCATCAGTGAAAAGGTAGATCCAAACTATGGCTACACCTTC. Amino acid sequence: CAISEKVDPNYGYTF.

The V and J genes are TRBV7-9 and TRBJ1-4; 9 bases line up with TRBD1. The germline CDR1 and CDR2 sequences are SEHNR and FQNEAQ (reference sequence). The junction had 11 bases not matched to a gene; V was cut back by 4 bases and J by 8 bases. There are 16 residues in the CDR3. CDR3 nucleotide sequence: TGTGCCAGCAGCTCCCGAGCGGGACAGGGAAGAGAAAAACTGTTTTTT. Encoded protein: CASSSRAGQGREKLFF. Full variable domain (missing parts from reference TRBV7-9 and TRBJ1-4): DTGVSQNPRHKITKRGQNVTFRCDPISEHNRLYWYRQTLGQGPEFLTYFQNEAQLEKSRLLSDRFSAERPKGSFSTLEIQRTEQGDSAMYLCASSSRAGQGREKLFFGSGTQLSVL.

The chain links TRBV6-5 to TRBJ1-6; D not resolved. The CDR3 has 13 residues. Germline CDR1 MNHEY, CDR2 SVGAGI. The V end was cut by 6 bases, the J end by 7 bases, with 10 bases between. CDR3 in amino acids: CASSKTSNSPLHF. CDR3 in DNA: TGTGCCAGCAGCAAGACGTCAAATTCACCCCTCCACTTT.

This clone showed up just a few times. The genes are TRBV19 and TRBJ2-2, with a weak D call TRBD1 (5 bases). V was clipped by 5 bases and J by 4 bases, with 11 bases between them. The germline V gene has CDR1 LNHDA and CDR2 SQIVND (reference sequence). This CDR3 is 14 amino acids long. The CDR3 region is CASSRFQGTGELFF. The CDR3 region has the DNA TGTGCCAGTAGTCGGTTCCAGGGCACCGGGGAGCTGTTTTTT.

This clone was counted once. This sequence joins TRBV2 and TRBJ2-5; D ambiguous. The CDR3 covers 14 residues. V gave up 6 bases and J gave up 2 bases, with 13 bases separating them. The germline V gene encodes CDR1 SNHLY and CDR2 FYNNEI. The CDR3 DNA reads as TGTGCCAGCAGCGCCGGACGGATGCAAGAGACCCAGTACTTC. It yields the protein CASSAGRMQETQYF.

The chain has TRBV18 and TRBJ1-5, with TRBD1 identical over 9 bases. The CDR3 loop spans 15 amino acids. CDR1 KGHSH and CDR2 LQKENI come from the germline V gene. V shed 0 bases and J 6 bases; nucleotides not matched to a gene: 3. This CDR3 reads CASSPPGQGTQPQHF. CDR3 DNA sequence: TGTGCCAGCTCACCACCGGGACAGGGTACTCAGCCCCAGCATTTT.

Comment on this clone: Different DNA sequences within this sample yield the same CDR3. DNA of the CDR3: TGTGCCAGCTCACCAACAGGGAACACTGAAGCTTTCTTT. Its protein is CASSPTGNTEAFF. This chain links TRBV18 with TRBJ1-1; perhaps TRBD1 as D (5 bases). The V end lost 2 bases, the J end lost 1 base, and 5 bases lay between the germline ends. The CDR3 has 13 amino acids. The germline CDR1 and CDR2 sequences are KGHSH and LQKENI.

The chain recombines TRBV9 with TRBJ1-4; a weak D match, TRBD1 (6 bases). The germline CDR1 and CDR2 sequences are SGDLS and YYNGEE. The CDR3 length is 16 residues. The V end was cut by 0 bases, the J end by 1 base, with 10 bases between. The CDR3 is CASSVGSGQTNEKLFF. DNA for the CDR3: TGTGCCAGCAGCGTAGGGTCGGGACAAACTAATGAAAAACTGTTTTTT.

The chain combines TRBV5-4 with TRBJ2-1; TRBD1 might be the D (5 bases). CDR3 length: 14 residues. Germline assignment: CDR1 SGHNT and CDR2 YYREEE (reference sequence). The V and J ends lost 4 bases and 3 bases respectively, with 11 bases between them. CDR3 protein: CASSLQGGYNEQFF. The CDR3 DNA reads TGTGCCAGCAGCCTCCAGGGTGGCTACAATGAGCAGTTCTTC.

This chain connects TRBV6-6 to TRBJ2-7, with D perhaps matching TRBD2 (8 bases). Trimming pared 3 bases from V and 5 bases from J, leaving 14 bases between. Germline CDR1 reads MNHNY; CDR2 reads SVGAGI (reference sequence). This CDR3 is 14 amino acids long. The CDR3 spells CASSYPGGGHEQYF. In DNA form, the CDR3 reads TGTGCCAGCAGTTATCCGGGAGGGGGCCACGAGCAGTACTTC.

This chain connects TRBV30 to TRBJ1-6; 10 nucleotides agree with TRBD1. The CDR3 totals 14 residues. Looked up from germline, CDR1 is GTSNPN and CDR2 is SVGIG (reference sequence). Trimming cost V 2 bases and J 10 bases; bases outside gene matches: 5. The CDR3 DNA follows: TGTGCCTGGAGTATCGGGACAGGGGTCTCACCCCTCCACTTT. It specifies CAWSIGTGVSPLHF.

This clone was counted only a few times. The rearrangement joins TRBV11-3 to TRBJ2-2, with TRBD2 matching 9 bases. In germline, CDR1 is SGHNT, CDR2 YENEEA. The CDR3 spans 14 residues. Losses at the gene ends were 4 bases for V and 7 bases for J; bases not matched to a gene: 4. The chain's CDR3 is CASSSGTSLGELFF. The CDR3, as DNA: TGTGCCAGCAGCTCCGGGACTAGCCTCGGGGAGCTGTTTTTT.

This clone occurred a few times. This chain links TRBV5-4 with TRBJ2-6; D is possibly TRBD1 or TRBD2 (5 bases each). This CDR3 is built from 17 residues. Trimming cost V 2 bases and J 0 bases, with 12 bases left between them. Per germline, CDR1 SGHNT and CDR2 YYREEE (reference sequence). CDR3 protein: CASSFGGIGSGANVLTF. The CDR3 nucleotides are TGTGCCAGCAGCTTTGGGGGAATAGGCTCTGGGGCCAACGTCCTGACTTTC.

CDR3 DNA sequence: TGTGCCAGCAGCCCGACTAGCGGGAGCGAGACCCAGTACTTC. Translated, it gives CASSPTSGSETQYF. This chain uses TRBV7-2 with TRBJ2-5; 12 bases are a match to TRBD2. J was trimmed by 5 bases and V by 5 bases; bases with no gene match: 3. The CDR3 consists of 14 residues. Germline CDR1 is SGHTA and CDR2 is FQGNSA.